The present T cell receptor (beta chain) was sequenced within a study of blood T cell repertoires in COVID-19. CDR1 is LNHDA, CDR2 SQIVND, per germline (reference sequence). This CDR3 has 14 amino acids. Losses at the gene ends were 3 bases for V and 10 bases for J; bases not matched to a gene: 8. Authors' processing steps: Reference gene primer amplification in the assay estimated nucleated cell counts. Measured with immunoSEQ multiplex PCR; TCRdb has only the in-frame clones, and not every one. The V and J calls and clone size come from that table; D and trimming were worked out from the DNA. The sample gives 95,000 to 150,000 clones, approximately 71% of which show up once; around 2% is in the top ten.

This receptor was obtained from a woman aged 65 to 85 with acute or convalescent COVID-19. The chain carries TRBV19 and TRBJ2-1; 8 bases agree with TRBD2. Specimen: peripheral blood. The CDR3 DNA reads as TGTGCCAGTAGTATCGGGACTAGTATCTGGGAGCAGTTCTTC. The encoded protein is CASSIGTSIWEQFF.